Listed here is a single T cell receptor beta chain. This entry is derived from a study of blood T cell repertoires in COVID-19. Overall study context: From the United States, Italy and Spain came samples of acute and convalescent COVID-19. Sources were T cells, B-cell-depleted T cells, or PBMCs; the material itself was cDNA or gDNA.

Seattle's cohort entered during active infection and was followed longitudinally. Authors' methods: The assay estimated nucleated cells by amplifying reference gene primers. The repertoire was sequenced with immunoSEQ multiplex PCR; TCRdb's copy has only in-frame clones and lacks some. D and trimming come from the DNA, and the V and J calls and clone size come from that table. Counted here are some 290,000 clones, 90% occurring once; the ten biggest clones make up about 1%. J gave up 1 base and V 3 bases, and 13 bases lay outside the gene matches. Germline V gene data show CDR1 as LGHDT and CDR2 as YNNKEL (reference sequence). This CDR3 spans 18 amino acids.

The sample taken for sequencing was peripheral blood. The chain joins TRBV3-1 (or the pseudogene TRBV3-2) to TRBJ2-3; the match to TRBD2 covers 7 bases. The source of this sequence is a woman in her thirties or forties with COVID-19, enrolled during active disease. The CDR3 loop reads CASSHSRGGERGTDTQYF. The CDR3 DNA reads TGTGCCAGCAGCCACTCAAGGGGAGGGGAGCGGGGCACAGATACGCAGTATTTT.